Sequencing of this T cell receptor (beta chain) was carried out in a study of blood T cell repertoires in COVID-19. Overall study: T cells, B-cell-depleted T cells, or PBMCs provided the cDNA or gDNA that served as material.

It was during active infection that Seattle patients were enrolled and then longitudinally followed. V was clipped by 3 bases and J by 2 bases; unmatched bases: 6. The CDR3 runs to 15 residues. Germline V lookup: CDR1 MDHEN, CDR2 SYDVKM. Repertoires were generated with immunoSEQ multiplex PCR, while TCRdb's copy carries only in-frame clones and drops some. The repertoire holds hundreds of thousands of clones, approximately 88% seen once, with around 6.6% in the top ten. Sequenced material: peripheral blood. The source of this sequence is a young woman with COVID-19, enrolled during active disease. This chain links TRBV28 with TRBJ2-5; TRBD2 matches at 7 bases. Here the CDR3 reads CASSFSTGGQETQYF. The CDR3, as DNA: TGTGCCAGCAGTTTTAGTACGGGGGGACAAGAGACCCAGTACTTC.